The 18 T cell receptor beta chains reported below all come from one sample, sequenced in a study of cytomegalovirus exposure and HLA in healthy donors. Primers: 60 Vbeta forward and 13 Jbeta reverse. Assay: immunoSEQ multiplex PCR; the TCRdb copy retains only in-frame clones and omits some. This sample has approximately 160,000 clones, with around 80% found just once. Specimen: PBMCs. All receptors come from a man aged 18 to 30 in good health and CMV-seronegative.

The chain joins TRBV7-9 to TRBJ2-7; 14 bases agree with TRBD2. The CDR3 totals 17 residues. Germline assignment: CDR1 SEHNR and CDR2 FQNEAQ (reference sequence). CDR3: CSVQGGTSGRGSYEQYF. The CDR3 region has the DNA TGTTCTGTCCAGGGGGGGACTAGCGGGAGAGGCTCCTACGAGCAGTACTTC.

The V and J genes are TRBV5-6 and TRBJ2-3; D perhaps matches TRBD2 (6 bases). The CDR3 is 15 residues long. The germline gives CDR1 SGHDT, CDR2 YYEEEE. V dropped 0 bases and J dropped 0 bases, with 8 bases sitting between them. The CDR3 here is CASSLVGGSTDTQYF. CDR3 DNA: TGTGCCAGCAGCTTGGTCGGAGGGAGCACAGATACGCAGTATTTT.

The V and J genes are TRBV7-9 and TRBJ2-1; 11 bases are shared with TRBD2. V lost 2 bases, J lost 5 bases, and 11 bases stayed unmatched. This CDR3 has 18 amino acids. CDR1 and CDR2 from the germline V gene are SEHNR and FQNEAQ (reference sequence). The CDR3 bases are TGTGCCAGCAGCTTACCGCATAGACTAGCGGGGAACGACAATGAGCAGTTCTTC. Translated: CASSLPHRLAGNDNEQFF.

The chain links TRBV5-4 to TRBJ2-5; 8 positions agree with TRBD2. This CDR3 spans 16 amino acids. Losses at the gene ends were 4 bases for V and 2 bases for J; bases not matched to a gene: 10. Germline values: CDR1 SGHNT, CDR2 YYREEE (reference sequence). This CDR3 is CASSQGPPSGQETQYF. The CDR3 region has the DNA TGTGCCAGCAGCCAGGGGCCCCCTAGCGGGCAAGAGACCCAGTACTTC.

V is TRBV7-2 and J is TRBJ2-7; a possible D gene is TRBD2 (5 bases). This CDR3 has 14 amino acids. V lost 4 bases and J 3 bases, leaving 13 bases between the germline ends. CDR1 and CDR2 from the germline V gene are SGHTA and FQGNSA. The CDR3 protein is CASSSSRRVYEQYF. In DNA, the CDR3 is TGTGCCAGCAGCTCCTCCCGGCGGGTCTACGAGCAGTACTTC.

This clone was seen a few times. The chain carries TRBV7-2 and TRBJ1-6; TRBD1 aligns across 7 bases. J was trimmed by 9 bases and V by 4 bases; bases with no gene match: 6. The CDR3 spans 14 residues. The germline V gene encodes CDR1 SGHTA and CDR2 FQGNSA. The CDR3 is CASSSSGTASPLHF. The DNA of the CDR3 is TGTGCCAGCAGCTCATCCGGGACAGCTTCACCCCTCCACTTT.

CDR3 sequence reads: CASSISRTDTQYF. The CDR3 bases are TGTGCCAGTAGTATTAGTCGCACAGATACGCAGTATTTT. The chain has TRBV19 and TRBJ2-3; no firm D call. Trimming removed 3 bases at V and 1 base at J, with 5 bases between. The V gene's germline CDR1 is LNHDA and CDR2 SQIVND (reference sequence). CDR3 size: 13 residues.

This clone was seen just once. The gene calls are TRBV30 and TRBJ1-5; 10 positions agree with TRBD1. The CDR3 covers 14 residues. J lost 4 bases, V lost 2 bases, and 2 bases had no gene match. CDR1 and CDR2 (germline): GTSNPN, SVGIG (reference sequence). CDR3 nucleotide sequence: TGTGCCTGGAGTCAGGGACAGGGGAATCAGCCCCAGCATTTT. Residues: CAWSQGQGNQPQHF.

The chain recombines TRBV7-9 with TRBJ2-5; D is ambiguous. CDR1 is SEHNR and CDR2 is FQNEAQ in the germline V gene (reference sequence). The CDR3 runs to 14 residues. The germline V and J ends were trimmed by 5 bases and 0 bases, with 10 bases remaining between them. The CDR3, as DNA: TGTGCCAGCAGCCCTTTGCGGTACCAAGAGACCCAGTACTTC. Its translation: CASSPLRYQETQYF.

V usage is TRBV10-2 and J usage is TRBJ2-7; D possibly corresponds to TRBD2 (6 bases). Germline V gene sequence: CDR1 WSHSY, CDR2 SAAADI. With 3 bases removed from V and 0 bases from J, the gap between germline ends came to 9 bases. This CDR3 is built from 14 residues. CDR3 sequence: CASSELAASYEQYF. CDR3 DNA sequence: TGCGCCAGCAGTGAATTAGCGGCCTCCTACGAGCAGTACTTC.

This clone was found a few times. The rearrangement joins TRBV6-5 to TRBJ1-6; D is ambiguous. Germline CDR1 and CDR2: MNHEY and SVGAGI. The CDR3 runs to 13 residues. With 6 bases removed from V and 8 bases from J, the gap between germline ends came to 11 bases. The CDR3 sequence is CASSSREYSPLHF. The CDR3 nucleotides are TGTGCCAGCAGCTCCCGGGAGTATTCACCCCTCCACTTT.

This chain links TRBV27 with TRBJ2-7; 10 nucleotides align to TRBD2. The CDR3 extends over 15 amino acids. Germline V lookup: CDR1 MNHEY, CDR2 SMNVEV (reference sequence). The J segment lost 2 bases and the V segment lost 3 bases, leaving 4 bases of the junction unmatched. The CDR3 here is CASSLVLAGAYEQYF. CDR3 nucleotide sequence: TGTGCCAGCAGTTTGGTCCTAGCGGGAGCCTACGAGCAGTACTTC.

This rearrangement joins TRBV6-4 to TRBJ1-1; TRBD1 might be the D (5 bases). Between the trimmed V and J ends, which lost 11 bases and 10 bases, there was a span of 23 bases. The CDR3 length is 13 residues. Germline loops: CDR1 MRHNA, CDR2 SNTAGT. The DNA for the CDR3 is TGTGCCGTCCAGGAGGGGCGCGTAGAGTCAGCTTTCTTT. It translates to CAVQEGRVESAFF.

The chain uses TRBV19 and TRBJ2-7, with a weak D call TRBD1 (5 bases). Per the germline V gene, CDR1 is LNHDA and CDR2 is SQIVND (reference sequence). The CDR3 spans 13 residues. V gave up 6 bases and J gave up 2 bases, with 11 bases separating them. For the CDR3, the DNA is TGTGCCAGTAGCCACAGGAACCCCTACGAGCAGTACTTC. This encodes CASSHRNPYEQYF.

CDR3 region: CASSLATGTGVPEAFF. CDR3 DNA sequence: TGTGCCAGCAGCTTAGCCACCGGGACAGGGGTACCTGAAGCTTTCTTT. This chain joins TRBV7-2 and TRBJ1-1; 10 nucleotides align to TRBD1. Germline CDR1 is SGHTA and CDR2 is FQGNSA. CDR3 length: 16 amino acids. V was pared by 0 bases and J by 6 bases, with 7 bases of the junction left unmatched. Variable domain in full (rest from reference TRBV7-2 and TRBJ1-1): GAGVSQSPSNKVTEKGKDVELRCDPISGHTALYWYRQSLGQGLEFLIYFQGNSAPDKSGLPSDRFSAERTGGSVSTLTIQRTQQEDSAVYLCASSLATGTGVPEAFFGQGTRLTVV.

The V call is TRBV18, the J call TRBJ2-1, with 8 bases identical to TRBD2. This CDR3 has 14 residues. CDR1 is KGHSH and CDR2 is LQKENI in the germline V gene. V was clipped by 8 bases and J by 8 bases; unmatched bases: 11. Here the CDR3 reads CASRPGGRWDEQFF. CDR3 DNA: TGTGCCAGCCGACCAGGCGGGAGGTGGGATGAGCAGTTCTTC.

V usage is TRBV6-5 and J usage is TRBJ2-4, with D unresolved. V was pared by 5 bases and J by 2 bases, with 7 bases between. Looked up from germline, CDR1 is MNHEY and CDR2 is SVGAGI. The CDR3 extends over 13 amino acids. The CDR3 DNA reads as TGTGCCAGCAGTGAACAAACCAAAAACATTCAGTACTTC. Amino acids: CASSEQTKNIQYF.

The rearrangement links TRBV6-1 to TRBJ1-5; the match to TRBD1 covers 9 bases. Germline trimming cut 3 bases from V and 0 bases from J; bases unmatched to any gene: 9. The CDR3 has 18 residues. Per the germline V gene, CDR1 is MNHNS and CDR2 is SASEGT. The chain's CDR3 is CASSDKDRGSYSNQPQHF. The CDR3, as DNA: TGTGCCAGCAGTGACAAGGACAGGGGTTCTTATAGCAATCAGCCCCAGCATTTT.